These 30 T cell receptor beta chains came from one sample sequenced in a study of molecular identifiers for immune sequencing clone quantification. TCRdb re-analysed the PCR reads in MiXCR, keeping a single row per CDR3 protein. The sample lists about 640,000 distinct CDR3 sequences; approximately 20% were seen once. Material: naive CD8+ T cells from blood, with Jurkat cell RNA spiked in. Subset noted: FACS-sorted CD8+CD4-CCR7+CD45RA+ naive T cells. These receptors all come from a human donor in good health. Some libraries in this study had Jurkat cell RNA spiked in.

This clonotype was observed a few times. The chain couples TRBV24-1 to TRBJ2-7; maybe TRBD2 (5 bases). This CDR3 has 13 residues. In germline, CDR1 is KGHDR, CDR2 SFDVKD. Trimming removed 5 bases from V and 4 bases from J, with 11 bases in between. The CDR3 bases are TGTGCCACCAGTGCCCAGGACTGGTACGAGCAGTACTTC. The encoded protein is CATSAQDWYEQYF.

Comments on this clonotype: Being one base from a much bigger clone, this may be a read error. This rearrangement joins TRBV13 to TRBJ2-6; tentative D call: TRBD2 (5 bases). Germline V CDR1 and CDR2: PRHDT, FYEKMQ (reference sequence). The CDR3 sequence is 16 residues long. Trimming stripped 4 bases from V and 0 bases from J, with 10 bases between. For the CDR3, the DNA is TGTGCCAGCAGCTCAGACGGGGACTCTGGGGCCAACGTCCTGACTTTC. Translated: CASSSDGDSGANVLTF.

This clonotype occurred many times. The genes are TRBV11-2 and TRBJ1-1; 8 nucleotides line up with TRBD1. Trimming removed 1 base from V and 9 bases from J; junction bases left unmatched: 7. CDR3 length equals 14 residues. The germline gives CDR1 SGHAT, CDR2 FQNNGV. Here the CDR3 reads CASSLGHGQGKAFF. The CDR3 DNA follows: TGTGCCAGCAGCTTAGGCCACGGACAGGGAAAAGCTTTCTTT.

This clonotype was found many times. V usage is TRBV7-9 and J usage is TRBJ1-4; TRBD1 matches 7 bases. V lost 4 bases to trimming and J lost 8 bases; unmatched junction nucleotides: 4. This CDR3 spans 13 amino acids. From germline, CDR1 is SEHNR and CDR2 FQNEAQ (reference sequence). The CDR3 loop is CASSSGTAEKLFF. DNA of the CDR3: TGTGCCAGCAGCTCAGGGACAGCAGAAAAACTGTTTTTT.

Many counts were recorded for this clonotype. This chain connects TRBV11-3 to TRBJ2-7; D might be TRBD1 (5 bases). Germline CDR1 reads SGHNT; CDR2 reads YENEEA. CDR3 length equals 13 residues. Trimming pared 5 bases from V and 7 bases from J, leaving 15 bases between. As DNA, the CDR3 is TGTGCCAGCAGCGAGCGCTTCCCAGGGGAGCAGTACTTC. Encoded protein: CASSERFPGEQYF.

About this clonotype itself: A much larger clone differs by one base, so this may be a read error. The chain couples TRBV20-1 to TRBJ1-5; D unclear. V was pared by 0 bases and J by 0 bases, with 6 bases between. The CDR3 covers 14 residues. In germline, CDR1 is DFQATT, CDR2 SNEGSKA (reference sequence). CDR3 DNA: TGCAGTGCTAGAGATTCGCATAGCAATCAGCCCCAGCATTTT. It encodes CSARDSHSNQPQHF.

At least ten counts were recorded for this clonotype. DNA of the CDR3: TGCGCCAGCAGCCAACCCGGGACTAGCGGGGGGGACACCGGGGAGCTGTTTTTT. As protein: CASSQPGTSGGDTGELFF. The chain employs TRBV4-3 and TRBJ2-2, with 16 nucleotides matching TRBD2. This CDR3 contains 18 residues. V lost 2 bases and J lost 3; bases outside the gene matches: 3. CDR1 is LGHNA, CDR2 YSLEER, per germline.

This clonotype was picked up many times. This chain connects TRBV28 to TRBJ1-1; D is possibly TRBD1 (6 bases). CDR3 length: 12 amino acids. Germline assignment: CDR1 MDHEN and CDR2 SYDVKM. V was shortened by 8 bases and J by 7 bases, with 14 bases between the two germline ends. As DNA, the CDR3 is TGTGCCAGCCGCGACGGACAGTTTGAAGCTTTCTTT. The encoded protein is CASRDGQFEAFF.

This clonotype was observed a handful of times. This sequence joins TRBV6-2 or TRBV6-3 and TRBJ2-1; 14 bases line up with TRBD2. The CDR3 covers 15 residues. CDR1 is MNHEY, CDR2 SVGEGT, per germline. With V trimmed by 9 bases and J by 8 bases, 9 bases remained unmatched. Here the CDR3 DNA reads TGTGCCAGTCATCCAGGACTAGCGGGGGGTGATGAGCAGTTCTTC. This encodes CASHPGLAGGDEQFF.

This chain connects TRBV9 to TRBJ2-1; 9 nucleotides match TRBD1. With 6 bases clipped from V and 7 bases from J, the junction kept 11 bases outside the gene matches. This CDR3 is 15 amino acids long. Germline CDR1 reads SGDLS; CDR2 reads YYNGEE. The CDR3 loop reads CASTLDGTGRNEQFF. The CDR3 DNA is TGTGCCAGCACCTTAGATGGGACAGGGAGGAATGAGCAGTTCTTC.

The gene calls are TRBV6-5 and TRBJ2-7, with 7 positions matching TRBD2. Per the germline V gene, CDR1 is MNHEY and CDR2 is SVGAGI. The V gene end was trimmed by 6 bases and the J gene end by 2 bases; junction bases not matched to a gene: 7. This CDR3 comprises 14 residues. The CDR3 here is CASSLRGTTYEQYF. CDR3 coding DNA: TGTGCCAGCAGCCTGCGGGGGACCACCTACGAGCAGTACTTC.

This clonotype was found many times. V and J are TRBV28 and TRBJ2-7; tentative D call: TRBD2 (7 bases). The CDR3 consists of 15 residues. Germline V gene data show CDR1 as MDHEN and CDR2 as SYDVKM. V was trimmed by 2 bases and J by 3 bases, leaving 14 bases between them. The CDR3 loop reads CASSLIAGAGYEQYF. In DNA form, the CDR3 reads TGTGCCAGCAGTTTAATTGCGGGGGCGGGCTACGAGCAGTACTTC.

This CDR3 reads CASRDRSHNEQFF. Here the CDR3 DNA reads TGTGCCAGCCGGGACCGCTCTCACAATGAGCAGTTCTTC. This rearrangement joins TRBV5-3 to TRBJ2-1, with D perhaps assigned TRBD1 or TRBD2 (5 bases each). TRBV5-3 is sorted into the ORF group, with uncertain function. This CDR3 contains 13 residues. V was trimmed by 8 bases and J by 5 bases, leaving 14 bases between them.

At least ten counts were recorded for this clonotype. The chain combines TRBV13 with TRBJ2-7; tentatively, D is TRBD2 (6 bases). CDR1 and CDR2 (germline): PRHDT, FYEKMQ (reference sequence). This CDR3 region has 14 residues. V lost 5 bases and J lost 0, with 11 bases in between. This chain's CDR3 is CASSMGLSSYEQYF. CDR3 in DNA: TGTGCCAGCAGCATGGGACTCAGCTCCTACGAGCAGTACTTC.

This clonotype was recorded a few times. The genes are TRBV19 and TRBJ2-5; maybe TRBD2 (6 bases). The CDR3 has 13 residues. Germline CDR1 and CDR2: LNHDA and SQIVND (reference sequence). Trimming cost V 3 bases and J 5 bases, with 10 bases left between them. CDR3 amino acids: CASSILRGETQYF. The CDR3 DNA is TGTGCCAGTAGTATCCTCCGGGGGGAGACCCAGTACTTC.

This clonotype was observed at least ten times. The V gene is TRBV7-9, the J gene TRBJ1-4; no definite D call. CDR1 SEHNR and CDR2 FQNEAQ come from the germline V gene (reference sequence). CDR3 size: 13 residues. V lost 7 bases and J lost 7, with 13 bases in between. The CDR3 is CASTTRAGEKLFF. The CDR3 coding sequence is TGTGCCAGCACCACAAGAGCTGGTGAAAAACTGTTTTTT.

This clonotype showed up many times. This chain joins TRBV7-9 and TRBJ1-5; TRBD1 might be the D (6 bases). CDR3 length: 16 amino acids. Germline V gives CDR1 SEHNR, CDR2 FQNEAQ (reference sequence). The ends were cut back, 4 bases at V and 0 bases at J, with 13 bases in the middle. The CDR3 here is CASSSHSDSSNQPQHF. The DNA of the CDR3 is TGTGCCAGCAGCTCCCATTCGGACAGTAGCAATCAGCCCCAGCATTTT. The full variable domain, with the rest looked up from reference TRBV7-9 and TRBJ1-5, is DTGVSQNPRHKITKRGQNVTFRCDPISEHNRLYWYRQTLGQGPEFLTYFQNEAQLEKSRLLSDRFSAERPKGSFSTLEIQRTEQGDSAMYLCASSSHSDSSNQPQHFGDGTRLSIL.

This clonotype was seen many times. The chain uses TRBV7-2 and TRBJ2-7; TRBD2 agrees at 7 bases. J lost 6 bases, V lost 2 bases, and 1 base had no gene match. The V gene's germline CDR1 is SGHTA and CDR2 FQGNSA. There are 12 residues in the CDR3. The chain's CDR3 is CASSLWEGEQYF. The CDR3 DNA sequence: TGTGCCAGCAGCTTATGGGAGGGCGAGCAGTACTTC. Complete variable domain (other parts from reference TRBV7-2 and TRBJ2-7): GAGVSQSPSNKVTEKGKDVELRCDPISGHTALYWYRQSLGQGLEFLIYFQGNSAPDKSGLPSDRFSAERTGGSVSTLTIQRTQQEDSAVYLCASSLWEGEQYFGPGTRLTVT.

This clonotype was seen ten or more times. CDR3 protein: CASSQLRRENKNIQYF. Here the CDR3 DNA reads TGTGCCAGCAGCCAGCTTCGCAGAGAGAATAAAAACATTCAGTACTTC. This chain connects TRBV7-3 to TRBJ2-4, with no clear D. Trimming pared 5 bases from V and 4 bases from J, leaving 18 bases between. Germline loops: CDR1 SGHTA, CDR2 FQGTGA. There are 16 residues in the CDR3.

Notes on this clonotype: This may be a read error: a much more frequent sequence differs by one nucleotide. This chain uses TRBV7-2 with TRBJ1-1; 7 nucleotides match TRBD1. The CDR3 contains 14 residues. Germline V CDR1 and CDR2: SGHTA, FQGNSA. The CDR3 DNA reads TGTGCCAGCAGCTTAAAGGGGGCTGACACTGAAGCTTCCTTT. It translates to CASSLKGADTEASF.

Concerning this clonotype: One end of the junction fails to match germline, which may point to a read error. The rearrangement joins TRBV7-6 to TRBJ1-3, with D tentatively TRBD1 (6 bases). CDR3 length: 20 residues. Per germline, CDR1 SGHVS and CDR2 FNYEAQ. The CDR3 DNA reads TGTGCCAGCAGCTTTTCCTCGTTACGCGTGGAGGCGGGGGCTGGAAACGCCATATATTTT. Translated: CASSFSSLRVEAGAGNAIYF.

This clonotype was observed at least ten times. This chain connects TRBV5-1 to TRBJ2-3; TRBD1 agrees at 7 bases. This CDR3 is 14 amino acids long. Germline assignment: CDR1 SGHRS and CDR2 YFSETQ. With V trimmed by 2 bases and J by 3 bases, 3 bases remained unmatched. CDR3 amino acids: CASSLWDRTDTQYF. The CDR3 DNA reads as TGCGCCAGCAGCTTATGGGACAGAACAGATACGCAGTATTTT. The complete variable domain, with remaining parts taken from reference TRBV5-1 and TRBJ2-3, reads KAGVTQTPRYLIKTRGQQVTLSCSPISGHRSVSWYQQTPGQGLQFLFEYFSETQRNKGNFPGRFSGRQFSNSRSEMNVSTLELGDSALYLCASSLWDRTDTQYFGPGTRLTVL.

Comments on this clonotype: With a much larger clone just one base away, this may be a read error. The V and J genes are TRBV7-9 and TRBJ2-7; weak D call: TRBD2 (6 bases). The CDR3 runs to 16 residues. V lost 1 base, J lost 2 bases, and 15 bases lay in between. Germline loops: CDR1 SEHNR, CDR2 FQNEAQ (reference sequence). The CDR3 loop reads CASSLGLGTRTYEQYF. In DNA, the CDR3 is TGTGCCAGCAGCTTAGGATTGGGGACTCGCACCTACGAGCAGTACTTC.

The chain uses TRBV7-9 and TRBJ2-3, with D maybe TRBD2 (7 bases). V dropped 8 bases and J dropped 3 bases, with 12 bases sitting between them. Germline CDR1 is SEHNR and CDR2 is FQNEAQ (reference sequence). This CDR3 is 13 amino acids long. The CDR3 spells CASGGGGTDTQYF. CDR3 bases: TGTGCCAGCGGGGGGGGCGGGACAGATACGCAGTATTTT.

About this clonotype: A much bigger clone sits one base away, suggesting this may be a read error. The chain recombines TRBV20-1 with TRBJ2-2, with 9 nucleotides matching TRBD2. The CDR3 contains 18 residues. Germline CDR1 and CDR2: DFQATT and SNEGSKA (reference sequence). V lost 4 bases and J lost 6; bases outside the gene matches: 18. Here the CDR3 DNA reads TGCAGTGCTACCCCCGGGACTAGCAGGAGGTTTTTCGCCGGGGAGCTGTTTTTT. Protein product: CSATPGTSRRFFAGELFF.

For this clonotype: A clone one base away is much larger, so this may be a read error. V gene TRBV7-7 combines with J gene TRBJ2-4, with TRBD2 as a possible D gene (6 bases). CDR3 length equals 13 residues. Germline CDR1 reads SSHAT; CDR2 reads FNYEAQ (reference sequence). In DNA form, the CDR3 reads TGTGCTAGCAGCTTCGGGGGTTCCGGCTTCCAGTACTTC. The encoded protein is CASSFGGSGFQYF.

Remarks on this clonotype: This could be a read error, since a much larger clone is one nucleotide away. The CDR3 region is CASGLDNVEQYF. The CDR3 DNA sequence: TGTGCCAGCGGTTTAGACAACGTGGAGCAGTACTTC. The chain is built from TRBV28 and TRBJ2-7; D call uncertain. This CDR3 region has 12 residues. Germline V gene lookup returns CDR1 MDHEN and CDR2 SYDVKM.

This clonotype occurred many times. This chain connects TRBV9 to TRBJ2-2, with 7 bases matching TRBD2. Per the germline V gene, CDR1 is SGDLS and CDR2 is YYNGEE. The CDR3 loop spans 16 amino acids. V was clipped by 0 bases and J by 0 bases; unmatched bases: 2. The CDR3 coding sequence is TGTGCCAGCAGCGTAGGCGGGAGCGCGAACACCGGGGAGCTGTTTTTT. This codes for CASSVGGSANTGELFF.

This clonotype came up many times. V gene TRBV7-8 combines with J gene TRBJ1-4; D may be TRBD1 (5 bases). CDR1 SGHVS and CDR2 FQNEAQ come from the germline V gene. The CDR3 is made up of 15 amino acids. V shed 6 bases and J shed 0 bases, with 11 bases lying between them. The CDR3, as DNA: TGTGCCAGCAGAGACACGGGGGCAACTAATGAAAAACTGTTTTTT. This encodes CASRDTGATNEKLFF.

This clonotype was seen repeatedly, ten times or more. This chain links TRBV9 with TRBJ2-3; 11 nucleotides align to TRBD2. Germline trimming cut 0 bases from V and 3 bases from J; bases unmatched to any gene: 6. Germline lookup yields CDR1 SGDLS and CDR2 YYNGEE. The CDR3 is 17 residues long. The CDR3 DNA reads TGTGCCAGCAGCGTAGGGGATAGCGGGAGGGCTACAGATACGCAGTATTTT. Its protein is CASSVGDSGRATDTQYF.